This T cell receptor (beta chain) was sequenced in a study of chemoradiotherapy in HPV16-positive cancers. Across the study: Candidate HPV-specific clones and shared TCR motifs came from a couple of HPV16-positive patients.

The CDR3 contains 16 residues. Trimming removed 0 bases at V and 4 bases at J, with 15 bases between. From germline, CDR1 is LGHNA and CDR2 YNFKEQ. The method was immunoSEQ multiplex PCR; TCRdb's version includes in-frame clones alone and lacks a portion of them. The sample lists over 10,000 clones, about 80% occurring once. Repeated repertoire sampling spanned the course of chemoradiotherapy. V gene TRBV4-2 combines with J gene TRBJ2-5, with D hard to call. This receptor was identified in a human donor with HPV-associated anogenital cancer. This sample was gathered from a patient who underwent chemoradiotherapy. The CDR3 spells CASSQDWSPTSETQYF. CDR3 coding DNA: TGTGCCAGCAGCCAAGACTGGTCGCCGACGTCAGAGACCCAGTACTTC.